The rows below give T cell receptor beta chains drawn from one sample of a study of blood T cell repertoires in COVID-19. Profiled with immunoSEQ multiplex PCR; TCRdb holds only in-frame clones, not every one. The data show roughly 99,000 clones, about 84% seen once. The sequenced sample was peripheral blood. The receptors come from a woman of 80 years or more with acute or convalescent COVID-19. The CDR3 runs from the conserved cysteine through the conserved F or W. Fields, in order: V gene, clone size, D gene, J gene, CDR3 DNA, CDR3 protein. A D gene is named only where the DNA matches it firmly. Rows may omit the clone size; those that give it use once, few, many or a size class.

>TRBV2|few|NA|TRBJ1-4
TGTGCCAGCAGTATCTCAGGGCTAAGAGAAAAACTGTTTTTT
CASSISGLREKLFF
>TRBV4-2|NA|NA|TRBJ1-1
TGTGCCAGCTCAGGGGTGGGCAGGGGTTTAGGGAACACTGAAGCTTTCTTT
CASSGVGRGLGNTEAFF
>TRBV11-2|NA|NA|TRBJ1-1
TGTGCCAGCAGCTTAGACCGGAACACTGAAGCTTTCTTT
CASSLDRNTEAFF
>TRBV5-8|NA|TRBD1|TRBJ2-1
TGTGCCAGCAGCCCCGGGACAGGGACCTACAATGAGCAGTTCTTC
CASSPGTGTYNEQFF
>TRBV19|NA|NA|TRBJ1-3
TGTGCCAGTAGTATACTGTCAGAAGGAAACACCATATATTTT
CASSILSEGNTIYF
>TRBV10-3|few|NA|TRBJ1-1
TGTGCCATCAGTGAGTCGGGCAGTAAGAACACTGAAGCTTTCTTT
CAISESGSKNTEAFF
>TRBV9|once|TRBD2|TRBJ2-7
TGTGCCAGGGGTTGTGCGGGGGGAGCCTACGAGCAGTACTTC
CARGCAGGAYEQYF
>TRBV28|NA|TRBD1|TRBJ1-1
TGTGCCAGCAGTTTCTACCGTACAGGGGGCGACACTGAAGCTTTCTTT
CASSFYRTGGDTEAFF
>TRBV3-1/TRBV3-2|NA|NA|TRBJ2-3
TGTGCCAGCAGCCAACTAAGACAAGATACGCAGTATTTT
CASSQLRQDTQYF
>TRBV5-1|NA|TRBD1|TRBJ2-2
TGCGCCAGCAGCTTGGGACAGGGGGCCGGGGAGCTGTTTTTT
CASSLGQGAGELFF
>TRBV7-2|NA|TRBD2|TRBJ2-7
TGTGCCAGCAGCCATGGGGCTAGCGGGGGCAAAGGGGGCGAGCAGTACTTC
CASSHGASGGKGGEQYF
>TRBV7-6|NA|TRBD1|TRBJ1-4
TGTGCCAGCAGCGTCACCGGGACAGCTGCTGAAAAACTGTTTTTT
CASSVTGTAAEKLFF
>TRBV6-1|NA|NA|TRBJ1-2
TGTGCCAGCAGTGAACAATGGTTAAACAGCTATGGCTACACCTTC
CASSEQWLNSYGYTF
>TRBV2|NA|NA|TRBJ1-1
TGTGCCAGCAGTGAAGGAGGGCGTGCTTTCTTT
CASSEGGRAFF
>TRBV7-9|NA|NA|TRBJ2-7
TGTGCCAGCGCCAACGGCAGGTTTCCCTCCTACGAGCAGTACTTC
CASANGRFPSYEQYF
>TRBV7-9|NA|NA|TRBJ1-3
TGTGCCAGCAGTCTGGCGGGCGTTGGAAACACCATATATTTT
CASSLAGVGNTIYF
>TRBV28|NA|TRBD1|TRBJ2-1
TGTGCCAGCAGTCCGTGGGACAGGTTCGACGAGCAGTTCTTC
CASSPWDRFDEQFF
>TRBV19|NA|NA|TRBJ1-2
TGTGCCAGTAGTAGGGACACAGGGAGGGGGAACTATGGCTACACCTTC
CASSRDTGRGNYGYTF
>TRBV27|NA|TRBD1|TRBJ1-5
TGTGCCAGCAGTTTAGGACAGGGAAGCTATGGCAATCAGCCCCAGCATTTT
CASSLGQGSYGNQPQHF
>TRBV15|NA|NA|TRBJ1-1
TGTGCCACCAGCGCCTCAGTTTTAGGAGCCGAACATTGGAACACTGAAGCTTTCTTT
CATSASVLGAEHWNTEAFF
>TRBV11-2|NA|NA|TRBJ1-1
TGTGCCAGCAGCATGACAGGGAACACTGAAGCTTTCTTT
CASSMTGNTEAFF
>TRBV9|NA|TRBD1|TRBJ2-6
TGTGCCAGCAGCGTATCTGGGACAGGTCTTTCTGGGGCCAACGTCCTGACTTTC
CASSVSGTGLSGANVLTF
>TRBV18|NA|NA|TRBJ1-5
TGTGCCAGCTCACCACCGCTACCGAACAATCAGCCCCAGCATTTT
CASSPPLPNNQPQHF
>TRBV18|NA|TRBD1|TRBJ2-5
TGTGCCAGCTCTCAGGACAGGGGGAGCCAAGAGACCCAGTACTTC
CASSQDRGSQETQYF
>TRBV29-1|NA|NA|TRBJ2-2
TGCAGCGTTGTGGAAACCGGGGGAGACACCGGGGAGCTGTTTTTT
CSVVETGGDTGELFF
>TRBV18|NA|TRBD1|TRBJ1-3
TGTGCCAGCTCAACAGGGGCTGGCGGAAACACCATATATTTT
CASSTGAGGNTIYF
>TRBV10-3|once|TRBD1|TRBJ1-5
TGTGCCATCAGTGAGTTGGGACAGGGCAATCAGCCCCAGCATTTT
CAISELGQGNQPQHF
>TRBV7-2|once|NA|TRBJ1-1
TGTGCCAGCAGCTCCGGACTAGATGGTAGTCTAGCTTTCTTT
CASSSGLDGSLAFF
>TRBV28|once|NA|TRBJ2-1
TGTGCCAGCAGCCCAGCTGGGAGGAGCTACAATGAGCAGTTCTTC
CASSPAGRSYNEQFF
>TRBV24-1|NA|TRBD2|TRBJ2-3
TGTGCCACCAGTGACACGACTAGCGGTGGGACAGATACGCAGTATTTT
CATSDTTSGGTDTQYF
>TRBV28|few|NA|TRBJ1-2
TGTGCCAGCAGTCCCGCCGGACAACTTGGTAATGGCTACACCTTC
CASSPAGQLGNGYTF
>TRBV5-1|NA|TRBD1|TRBJ2-1
TGCGCCAGCAGCTTGGGGACAGGCTCGGGCCTCAATGAGCAGTTCTTC
CASSLGTGSGLNEQFF
>TRBV5-1|many|TRBD1|TRBJ1-3
TGCGCCAGCAGCCCCAGGGGGGACAGGGCTGGAAACACCATATATTTT
CASSPRGDRAGNTIYF
>TRBV5-1|NA|TRBD1|TRBJ2-3
TGCGCCAGCAGCTTGCCGGGACAGTACACAGATACGCAGTATTTT
CASSLPGQYTDTQYF
>TRBV5-4|NA|TRBD2|TRBJ2-2
TGTGCCAGCAGCTTATACGGGGGGGCGACCGGGGAGCTGTTTTTT
CASSLYGGATGELFF
>TRBV28|NA|TRBD1|TRBJ1-2
TGTGCCAGCAGTTTACTATACCAGGGGGATGGCTACACCTTC
CASSLLYQGDGYTF
>TRBV5-1|NA|NA|TRBJ2-3
TGCGCCAGCAGCCAGGAATGGAGCACAGATACGCAGTATTTT
CASSQEWSTDTQYF
>TRBV5-4|NA|TRBD2|TRBJ2-1
TGTGCCAGCAGCTTGGGAGGGGCTAGCGGGGCGAGCTCCTACAATGAGCAGTTCTTC
CASSLGGASGASSYNEQFF
>TRBV2|NA|TRBD1|TRBJ1-3
TGTGCCAGCGCCTACAGGGGATCTGGAAACACCATATATTTT
CASAYRGSGNTIYF
>TRBV23-1|few|NA|TRBJ1-1
TGCGCCAGCAGATCCCCCGGGGTCATGAACACTGAAGCTTTCTTT
CASRSPGVMNTEAFF
>TRBV6-2/TRBV6-3|NA|NA|TRBJ2-2
TGTGCCAGCAGTTACCATAGACTAAACGGGGAGCTGTTTTTT
CASSYHRLNGELFF
>TRBV7-8|NA|NA|TRBJ1-2
TGTGCCAGCAGCGGACCTAAGGGGGCTAACTATGGCTACACCTTC
CASSGPKGANYGYTF
>TRBV4-1|NA|NA|TRBJ1-4
TGCGCCAGCAGCCCGTCTGCAACTAATGAAAAACTGTTTTTT
CASSPSATNEKLFF
>TRBV3-1/TRBV3-2|NA|NA|TRBJ1-1
TGTGCCAGCAGCCAAGTCACAGCTGAAGCTTTCTTT
CASSQVTAEAFF
>TRBV30|NA|NA|TRBJ1-2
TGTGCCGGAACTACGGGGGGCGCGAGCTATGGCTACACCTTC
CAGTTGGASYGYTF